This TCR beta chain was sequenced in a study of CD8 T cells in Susac syndrome. V was pared by 5 bases and J by 5 bases, with 18 bases between. This CDR3 is built from 15 residues. Looked up from germline, CDR1 is LNHDA and CDR2 is SQIVND (reference sequence). Sequencing of TCR beta drew on CD8+ and CD4+ T cells from blood. Each multiple sclerosis control was a treatment-naive patient with relapsing-remitting disease that was either stable or active. Study-wide points: The study recognized that its TCR sequencing and HLA analysis covered a relatively small number of individuals.

Note on this clonotype: Its antigen is not known.

With random hexamers, about 0.45 to 1 ug RNA was reverse transcribed. By means of immunoSEQ multiplex PCR, TCR beta CDR3 spanning 54 Vbeta and 13 Jbeta underwent amplification. Using its own MiXCR run on the immunoSEQ multiplex PCR reads, TCRdb lists one record per CDR3 protein. The sample has 100,000 to 150,000 distinct CDR3 sequences; over 90% are singletons. Sequencing was carried out using CD8+ T cells from PBMCs. This receptor was obtained from a human donor with multiple sclerosis. The chain couples TRBV19 to TRBJ1-2; D is possibly TRBD1 (5 bases). The CDR3 protein is CASSLKPWGPYGYTF. The DNA for the CDR3 is TGTGCCAGTAGTTTGAAGCCCTGGGGCCCTTATGGCTACACCTTC.